The 25 T cell receptor beta chains in this list originate from one sample, sequenced in a study of CD8 T cells in ankylosing spondylitis. Whole-study results and caveats: Characteristic of ankylosing spondylitis blood, it appeared, was a TCR beta motif comprising about eight highly homologous variants.

Antigens for these TCRs are unknown. TCRdb recomputed calls from the 5' RACE reads with MiXCR, one row per CDR3 protein. This sample has approximately 440,000 distinct CDR3 sequences, with roughly 18% found just once. Sequenced: blood, either unsorted or a sorted T cell fraction (not recorded which). The receptor source for this set is a male donor with ankylosing spondylitis.

This clonotype was detected many times. The J gene is TRBJ2-3, the V gene TRBV4-3, with D maybe TRBD2 (5 bases). The CDR3 consists of 14 residues. Germline V gene data show CDR1 as LGHNA and CDR2 as YSLEER. Trimming removed 1 base at V and 8 bases at J, with 13 bases between. The CDR3 DNA reads TGCGCCAGCAGCCAAGCTGTAAGGACTGGTACGCAGTATTTT. Translation gives CASSQAVRTGTQYF.

The chain has TRBV6-6 and TRBJ1-5, with D unclear. The CDR3 is 12 amino acids. V lost 5 bases, J lost 6 bases, and 8 bases lay in between. Germline-derived CDR1 and CDR2 are MNHNY and SVGAGI (reference sequence). The CDR3 loop is CASSTGVQPQHF. In nucleotides, the CDR3 is TGTGCCAGCAGTACCGGGGTTCAGCCCCAGCATTTT.

This clonotype was picked up many times. V gene TRBV24-1 combines with J gene TRBJ2-5, with TRBD2 matching over 14 bases. The germline gives CDR1 KGHDR, CDR2 SFDVKD. The trim removed 7 bases at V and 5 bases at J, leaving 2 bases unmatched. This CDR3 contains 14 residues. The CDR3 DNA is TGTGCCACCAGGGGACTAGCGGGAGACGAGACCCAGTACTTC. As protein: CATRGLAGDETQYF.

The CDR3 nucleotides are TGTGCCAGTAGTATAGTCGGACAGACCTCTTCTAACTATGGCTACACCTTC. It yields the protein CASSIVGQTSSNYGYTF. The rearrangement links TRBV19 to TRBJ1-2, with D possibly TRBD1 on 6 matching bases. V lost 1 base and J 0 bases, leaving 15 bases between the germline ends. CDR1 is LNHDA, CDR2 SQIVND, per germline (reference sequence). CDR3 size: 17 residues.

V usage is TRBV10-3 and J usage is TRBJ2-1, with TRBD2 identical over 8 bases. J lost 4 bases, V lost 3 bases, and 14 bases had no gene match. Looked up from germline, CDR1 is ENHRY and CDR2 is SYGVKD. The CDR3 contains 18 residues. CDR3 in amino acids: CAISDTQSAGGKYNEQFF. CDR3 sequence (DNA): TGTGCCATCAGTGATACTCAGTCGGCGGGGGGAAAATACAATGAGCAGTTCTTC.

This clonotype has a count of ten or more. The chain is built from TRBV12-3 or TRBV12-4 and TRBJ2-5, with 7 bases that match TRBD1. Trimming at V came to 5 bases and at J to 5 bases, leaving 8 bases not matched to a gene. The CDR3 extends over 14 amino acids. The CDR3 nucleotides read TGTGCCAGCAGTATTCGAGGGGGCGGGGAGACCCAGTACTTC. Its translation: CASSIRGGGETQYF.

The rearrangement uses TRBV6-1 and TRBJ2-2; D unresolved. CDR1 and CDR2 from the germline V gene are MNHNS and SASEGT. This CDR3 has 14 residues. With 6 bases removed from V and 3 bases from J, the gap between germline ends came to 11 bases. CDR3 bases: TGTGCCAGCAGACCCCCGTGGGACACCGGGGAGCTGTTTTTT. Protein sequence: CASRPPWDTGELFF.

This clonotype was picked up many times. The chain couples TRBV12-3 or TRBV12-4 to TRBJ1-1; D is unresolved. The ends were cut back, 7 bases at V and 4 bases at J, with 13 bases in the middle. The CDR3 is 13 amino acids. CDR3 DNA: TGTGCCAGCAACGGTCTCGAAGCCACTGAAGCTTTCTTT. The encoded protein is CASNGLEATEAFF.

This clonotype was detected only a few times. The rearrangement uses TRBV4-3 and TRBJ2-5, with D perhaps TRBD2 (6 bases). The CDR3 is 14 residues long. Germline V gene data show CDR1 as LGHNA and CDR2 as YSLEER. V lost 4 bases and J 5 bases, leaving 14 bases between the germline ends. In DNA form, the CDR3 reads TGCGCCAGCAGCCTGTCGAGGGCGGGGGAGACCCAGTACTTC. Protein sequence: CASSLSRAGETQYF.

The V call is TRBV5-1, the J call TRBJ1-1, with TRBD1 matching 7 bases. Germline values: CDR1 SGHRS, CDR2 YFSETQ. V was pared by 0 bases and J by 1 base, with 15 bases of the junction left unmatched. The CDR3 covers 19 residues. The CDR3 spells CASSLVVGGWLGSNTEAFF. In DNA form, the CDR3 reads TGCGCCAGCAGCTTGGTAGTAGGGGGCTGGCTCGGGTCGAACACTGAAGCTTTCTTT.

There are a few counts of this clonotype. The V and J genes are TRBV2 and TRBJ1-5; possibly TRBD1 for D (5 bases). This CDR3 is 15 amino acids long. CDR1 and CDR2 from the germline V gene are SNHLY and FYNNEI. Trimming pared 4 bases from V and 1 base from J, leaving 11 bases between. The CDR3 sequence: CASSGLQASNQPQHF. The CDR3, as DNA: TGTGCCAGCAGTGGTCTACAGGCCAGCAATCAGCCCCAGCATTTT. Filled out from reference TRBV2 and TRBJ1-5, the complete variable domain reads EPEVTQTPSHQVTQMGQEVILRCVPISNHLYFYWYRQILGQKVEFLVSFYNNEISEKSEIFDDQFSVERPDGSNFTLKIRSTKLEDSAMYFCASSGLQASNQPQHFGDGTRLSIL.

This clonotype has only a few counts. V and J are TRBV12-3 or TRBV12-4 and TRBJ1-1; D is perhaps TRBD1 (5 bases). This CDR3 is built from 15 residues. Trimming removed 6 bases at V and 0 bases at J, with 14 bases between. In DNA form, the CDR3 reads TGTGCCAGCAGCCCCGGGGGGAGTCTGAACACTGAAGCTTTCTTT. It codes for CASSPGGSLNTEAFF.

The rearrangement links TRBV11-2 to TRBJ2-7; unclear D gene. Germline V gene lookup returns CDR1 SGHAT and CDR2 FQNNGV. V lost 5 bases and J lost 3, with 17 bases in between. The length of the CDR3 is 15 residues. The CDR3 bases are TGTGCCAGCAGCCGAACAGAGAATCGGCTCTACGAGCAGTACTTC. This codes for CASSRTENRLYEQYF. Filled out from reference TRBV11-2 and TRBJ2-7, the complete variable domain reads EAGVAQSPRYKIIEKRQSVAFWCNPISGHATLYWYQQILGQGPKLLIQFQNNGVVDDSQLPKDRFSAERLKGVDSTLKIQPAKLEDSAVYLCASSRTENRLYEQYFGPGTRLTVT.

This clonotype has just a few counts. CDR3 residues: CASKPSGRAYDEQFF. The CDR3 DNA reads TGTGCCAGCAAACCTAGCGGGAGGGCCTATGATGAGCAGTTCTTC. This sequence joins TRBV6-2 or TRBV6-3 and TRBJ2-1, with TRBD2 identical over 12 bases. The germline V gene encodes CDR1 MNHEY and CDR2 SVGEGT. The CDR3 spans 15 residues. Trimming removed 7 bases from V and 8 bases from J; junction bases left unmatched: 9.

V and J are TRBV6-2 or TRBV6-3 and TRBJ1-1; D not resolved. The CDR3 has 14 amino acids. V lost 4 bases, J lost 0 bases, and 9 bases lay in between. CDR1 and CDR2 from the germline V gene are MNHEY and SVGEGT. CDR3 region: CASSSVSMNTEAFF. The CDR3 DNA sequence: TGTGCCAGCAGTTCCGTCAGCATGAACACTGAAGCTTTCTTT.

The chain uses TRBV9 and TRBJ2-7; 9 bases agree with TRBD1. The CDR3 length is 16 residues. Trimming cost V 4 bases and J 3 bases; bases outside gene matches: 11. In germline, CDR1 is SGDLS, CDR2 YYNGEE. CDR3 bases: TGTGCCAGCAGCACCCGGACCGGGACAGGGTTCTACGAGCAGTACTTC. Translated, it gives CASSTRTGTGFYEQYF.

Of note for this clonotype: An end of the junction differs from the germline gene, which may be a read error. The chain joins TRBV28 to TRBJ2-7; the D gene is possibly TRBD2 (7 bases). The CDR3 length is 15 residues. Germline CDR1 reads MDHEN; CDR2 reads SYDVKM. The CDR3 sequence: CACSFGGRELYEQYF. The CDR3 coding sequence is TGTGCCTGCAGTTTTGGGGGGCGGGAGCTCTACGAGCAGTACTTC.

Ten or more counts support this clonotype. This chain connects TRBV12-3 or TRBV12-4 to TRBJ2-7; perhaps TRBD1 as D (6 bases). The CDR3 has 14 amino acids. Trimming took off 7 bases at V and 6 bases at J, with 19 bases between the two ends. The CDR3 loop reads CASTPRGRSAEQYF. The DNA for the CDR3 is TGTGCCAGCACCCCCAGGGGACGGTCTGCCGAGCAGTACTTC.

V is TRBV9 and J is TRBJ1-4; TRBD1 aligns across 7 bases. Germline V CDR1 and CDR2: SGDLS, YYNGEE. V shed 3 bases, J shed 3 bases, and the junction held 5 bases outside the gene matches. The CDR3 consists of 15 residues. Here the CDR3 DNA reads TGTGCCAGCAGCGGACGGACAGGCCCTAATGAAAAACTGTTTTTT. This translates into CASSGRTGPNEKLFF.

This clonotype was seen a few times. This rearrangement joins TRBV6-6 to TRBJ1-2; D remains unclear. The length of the CDR3 is 13 residues. Germline assignment: CDR1 MNHNY and CDR2 SVGAGI (reference sequence). Trimming removed 6 bases at V and 8 bases at J, with 16 bases between. CDR3 nucleotides: TGTGCCAGCAGCATCGGGGAGGGAGGCGGCTACACCTTC. It encodes CASSIGEGGGYTF.

This clonotype was seen only a few times. The chain uses TRBV6-5 and TRBJ2-7; 7 bases match TRBD1. CDR3 length: 14 residues. CDR1 MNHEY and CDR2 SVGAGI come from the germline V gene. After removal of 2 bases from V and 2 bases from J, the junction contained 3 bases not matched to a gene. CDR3 sequence reads: CASSYPGTAYEQYF. CDR3 sequence (DNA): TGTGCCAGCAGTTACCCTGGGACAGCCTACGAGCAGTACTTC.

This rearrangement joins TRBV7-2 to TRBJ1-2; D is possibly TRBD1 (5 bases). V was clipped by 0 bases and J by 9 bases, with 11 bases between them. The CDR3 runs to 13 residues. Germline values: CDR1 SGHTA, CDR2 FQGNSA. CDR3 coding DNA: TGTGCCAGCAGCTTAGCGGGGGGGGAACGCTACACCTTC. It translates to CASSLAGGERYTF.

This chain links TRBV6-1 with TRBJ2-2; 11 nucleotides align to TRBD2. Germline CDR1 is MNHNS and CDR2 is SASEGT. The length of the CDR3 is 15 residues. V lost 9 bases and J lost 5; bases outside the gene matches: 8. Here the CDR3 reads CASFSGRAFTGELFF. In DNA, the CDR3 is TGTGCCAGTTTTAGCGGGAGGGCATTTACCGGGGAGCTGTTTTTT.

The CDR3 loop reads CASRVPGGNEQFF. CDR3 coding DNA: TGTGCCAGCAGGGTACCGGGGGGCAATGAGCAGTTCTTC. The gene calls are TRBV6-1 and TRBJ2-1; TRBD2 agrees at 7 bases. Germline CDR1 MNHNS, CDR2 SASEGT. The CDR3 has 13 residues. Trimming took 6 bases from V and 6 from J; bases not matched to a gene: 5.

The chain links TRBV19 to TRBJ1-1; 7 bases fit TRBD1. The germline V gene encodes CDR1 LNHDA and CDR2 SQIVND (reference sequence). The CDR3 consists of 13 residues. After removal of 10 bases from V and 1 base from J, the junction contained 6 bases not matched to a gene. CDR3 sequence: CATKDRANTEAFF. Written as DNA, the CDR3 is TGTGCCACCAAAGACAGGGCGAACACTGAAGCTTTCTTT.